What follows are 29 T cell receptor beta chains derived from one specimen sequenced in a study of response to subunit inactivated influenza vaccine. One entry per CDR3 protein, called by TCRdb with MiXCR from the RT-PCR reads. The repertoire has 150,000 to 200,000 distinct CDR3 sequences, about 10% of them found once; the top ten carry approximately 35%. The sample consisted of CD8+ T cells sorted from PBMCs, taken around 25 months after vaccination. Source of these receptors: a man aged 50 to 69 who received an inactivated influenza vaccine.

This chain links TRBV7-3 with TRBJ2-2; the match to TRBD1 covers 7 bases. The V gene end was trimmed by 5 bases and the J gene end by 8 bases; junction bases not matched to a gene: 5. This CDR3 has 13 amino acids. Germline-derived CDR1 and CDR2 are SGHTA and FQGTGA. CDR3 region: CASSLDRAGELFF. The CDR3 bases are TGTGCCAGCAGCCTCGACAGGGCTGGGGAGCTGTTTTTT.

At least ten counts were recorded for this clonotype. This sequence joins TRBV5-6 and TRBJ2-7, with TRBD2 matching 11 bases. The CDR3 runs to 14 residues. CDR1 is SGHDT and CDR2 is YYEEEE in the germline V gene. V trimming: 2 bases; J trimming: 3 bases; junction bases outside the gene matches: 1. CDR3 sequence: CASSFGTSGYEQYF. In DNA form, the CDR3 reads TGTGCCAGCAGCTTTGGGACTAGCGGCTACGAGCAGTACTTC. The whole variable domain, remainder taken from reference TRBV5-6 and TRBJ2-7, is DAGVTQSPTHLIKTRGQQVTLRCSPKSGHDTVSWYQQALGQGPQFIFQYYEEEERQRGNFPDRFSGHQFPNYSSELNVNALLLGDSALYLCASSFGTSGYEQYFGPGTRLTVT.

This clonotype was observed at least ten times. The chain combines TRBV3-1 with TRBJ2-7; TRBD1 matches at 11 bases. V dropped 0 bases and J dropped 2; count of bases not matched to a gene: 9. Per the germline V gene, CDR1 is LGHDT and CDR2 is YNNKEL (reference sequence). This CDR3 is 18 amino acids long. The CDR3 reads CASSQDPTGTGGTYEQYF. CDR3 in DNA: TGTGCCAGCAGCCAAGATCCCACCGGGACAGGGGGTACCTACGAGCAGTACTTC.

This clonotype was found a few times. As DNA, the CDR3 is TGCGCCAGCAGCCAAGATGGGGTTTCTGGAAACACCATATATTTT. Its translation is CASSQDGVSGNTIYF. V usage is TRBV4-1 and J usage is TRBJ1-3; D unresolved. V was cut by 0 bases and J by 1 base, with 7 bases left in between. Germline lookup yields CDR1 MGHRA and CDR2 YSYEKL. CDR3 size: 15 residues.

This clonotype was observed at least ten times. The chain has TRBV6-1 and TRBJ2-1; TRBD1 might be the D (6 bases). Germline V gives CDR1 MNHNS, CDR2 SASEGT. The germline V and J ends were trimmed by 6 bases and 6 bases, with 18 bases remaining between them. The CDR3 totals 15 residues. As DNA, the CDR3 is TGTGCCAGCAGAGAGAGGTACAGGGTGTCCAATGAGCAGTTCTTC. Translated: CASRERYRVSNEQFF.

This clonotype appeared a few times. The V and J genes are TRBV25-1 and TRBJ2-5; 8 bases map to TRBD2. V shed 9 bases and J 5 bases; nucleotides not matched to a gene: 8. There are 13 residues in the CDR3. Germline V gives CDR1 MGHDK, CDR2 SYGVNS. This CDR3 reads CASGREVKETQYF. The CDR3 coding sequence is TGTGCCAGTGGGCGGGAGGTGAAGGAGACCCAGTACTTC.

Many counts were recorded for this clonotype. The chain combines TRBV12-3 or TRBV12-4 with TRBJ1-2; tentatively, D is TRBD1 (5 bases). CDR3 size: 15 residues. With 11 bases removed from V and 6 bases from J, the gap between germline ends came to 25 bases. The CDR3 DNA reads TGTGCCGTCCGGGGTGAACAGGACTTTTCCCATGGCTACACCTTC. It translates to CAVRGEQDFSHGYTF.

To note about this clonotype: Given a much more abundant clone one base away, this may be a read error. V gene TRBV3-1 combines with J gene TRBJ2-5, with a possible D match to TRBD2 (6 bases). This CDR3 region has 16 residues. Germline V gene sequence: CDR1 LGHDT, CDR2 YNNKEL (reference sequence). The CDR3, as DNA: TGTGCCTGCAGCCAAGAGGTAGCGGTCCCAGAAGAGACCCAGTACTTC. Amino acids: CACSQEVAVPEETQYF.

The sample holds a few counts of this clonotype. This chain joins TRBV12-3 or TRBV12-4 and TRBJ2-3; D gene ambiguous. V lost 7 bases, J lost 4 bases, and 9 bases lay in between. This CDR3 region has 12 residues. In DNA, the CDR3 is TGTGCCAGCACTAAACGGGCAGATACGCAGTATTTT. Translation: CASTKRADTQYF.

The CDR3 nucleotides are TGCGCCAGCAGCCAACACGGACCCTACGAGCAGTACTTC. Translating it yields CASSQHGPYEQYF. The genes are TRBV4-1 and TRBJ2-7, with D unclear. V lost 2 bases to trimming and J lost 2 bases, with 7 bases between them. CDR3 length equals 13 residues. From germline, CDR1 is MGHRA and CDR2 YSYEKL.

The CDR3 here is CASSGWGNMNTEAFF. The CDR3, as DNA: TGCGCCAGCAGTGGGTGGGGGAACATGAACACTGAAGCTTTCTTT. This rearrangement joins TRBV5-1 to TRBJ1-1; possible D gene TRBD1, 5 bases. The germline CDR1 and CDR2 sequences are SGHRS and YFSETQ. The CDR3 covers 15 residues. V lost 5 bases, J lost 0 bases, and 14 bases lay in between.

The table lists this clonotype with many counts. This chain links TRBV28 with TRBJ1-2; 10 positions match TRBD1. This CDR3 is 17 amino acids long. Germline lookup yields CDR1 MDHEN and CDR2 SYDVKM. Trimming took 3 bases from V and 2 from J; bases not matched to a gene: 9. This chain's CDR3 is CASSFARDRGFNYGYTF. Written as DNA, the CDR3 is TGTGCCAGCAGTTTCGCGAGGGACAGGGGATTCAACTATGGCTACACCTTC.

This clonotype has only a few counts. V gene TRBV6-2 or TRBV6-3 combines with J gene TRBJ2-1; 9 bases are shared with TRBD1. The ends lost 6 bases at V and 1 base at J; junction bases unmatched: 4. The CDR3 is made up of 15 amino acids. The germline CDR1 and CDR2 sequences are MNHEY and SVGEGT. CDR3 sequence: CASRRQGESYNEQFF. The CDR3 DNA sequence: TGTGCCAGCAGACGACAGGGGGAGTCCTACAATGAGCAGTTCTTC.

The sample holds many counts of this clonotype. The V and J genes are TRBV12-3 or TRBV12-4 and TRBJ2-1; D call uncertain. The CDR3 is made up of 12 amino acids. With 3 bases removed from V and 10 bases from J, the gap between germline ends came to 10 bases. The CDR3 nucleotides are TGTGCCAGCAGTTTTAAGGTTGGGGAGCAGTTCTTC. Amino acid sequence: CASSFKVGEQFF.

In this sample, this clonotype turned up a few times. This chain joins TRBV20-1 and TRBJ2-3, with no clear D. The CDR3 loop spans 11 amino acids. V was shortened by 1 base and J by 8 bases, with 7 bases between the two germline ends. Germline values: CDR1 DFQATT, CDR2 SNEGSKA (reference sequence). For the CDR3, the DNA is TGCAGTGCTAGAGCGCAAGCTACGCAGTATTTT. Translated: CSARAQATQYF.

The CDR3, as DNA: TGTGCCAGCAGCTTCTCCCTTTCGACAGGTATCTACGAGCAGTACTTC. The encoded protein is CASSFSLSTGIYEQYF. The V call is TRBV11-2, the J call TRBJ2-7; D may be TRBD1 (6 bases). V dropped 3 bases and J dropped 3 bases, with 18 bases sitting between them. The CDR3 spans 16 residues. CDR1 and CDR2 (germline): SGHAT, FQNNGV.

This clonotype was counted a few times. The genes are TRBV9 and TRBJ2-2; weak D call: TRBD2 (6 bases). The V gene lost 3 bases and the J gene lost 3 bases, with 18 bases spanning the gap. The V gene's germline CDR1 is SGDLS and CDR2 YYNGEE. CDR3 length equals 17 residues. The CDR3, as DNA: TGTGCCAGCAGCGATCCGGGGATAGCGGAGGACACCGGGGAGCTGTTTTTT. Protein: CASSDPGIAEDTGELFF.

As for this clonotype: Here the CDR3 omits its conserved ending phenylalanine or tryptophan, so a read error is the likely source. The chain is built from TRBV27 and TRBJ1-1; D gene uncertain. CDR3 length: 13 residues. Deletions cut 1 base from V and 2 bases from J, with 5 bases between. CDR1 is MNHEY, CDR2 SMNVEV, per germline (reference sequence). The CDR3 region has the DNA TGTGCCAGCAGTTTATACATAAACACTGAAGCTTTCTTG. Translated: CASSLYINTEAFL.

This clonotype has only one observation. The V and J genes are TRBV5-6 and TRBJ1-1; D unresolved. The V gene's germline CDR1 is SGHDT and CDR2 YYEEEE. The CDR3 has 16 residues. V lost 5 bases and J lost 2, with 19 bases in between. The CDR3 region has the DNA TGTGCCAGCAGTCCCCTAGGGAGTTCTGGAAACACTGAAGCTTTCTTT. Translated: CASSPLGSSGNTEAFF.

The rearrangement uses TRBV5-1 and TRBJ1-1, with 9 bases that match TRBD1. V was pared by 0 bases and J by 2 bases, with 8 bases of the junction left unmatched. Germline lookup yields CDR1 SGHRS and CDR2 YFSETQ. The CDR3 consists of 17 residues. In DNA form, the CDR3 reads TGCGCCAGCAGCTTGGATCATTGGGACAGGGTTAACACTGAAGCTTTCTTT. Encoded protein: CASSLDHWDRVNTEAFF. The whole variable domain, filled in from reference TRBV5-1 and TRBJ1-1, reads KAGVTQTPRYLIKTRGQQVTLSCSPISGHRSVSWYQQTPGQGLQFLFEYFSETQRNKGNFPGRFSGRQFSNSRSEMNVSTLELGDSALYLCASSLDHWDRVNTEAFFGQGTRLTVV.

This chain joins TRBV20-1 and TRBJ2-3; D uncertain. The CDR3 loop spans 13 amino acids. The V end was cut by 3 bases, the J end by 6 bases, with 13 bases between. Looked up from germline, CDR1 is DFQATT and CDR2 is SNEGSKA (reference sequence). The CDR3 protein is CSARVASQDTQYF. As DNA, the CDR3 is TGCAGTGCTAGGGTTGCCTCGCAGGATACGCAGTATTTT.

The sample holds a few counts of this clonotype. V is TRBV12-3 or TRBV12-4 and J is TRBJ2-7; D not certain. The V end lost 2 bases, the J end lost 0 bases, and 8 bases lay between the germline ends. The CDR3 contains 14 residues. In nucleotides, the CDR3 is TGTGCCAGCAGTTTACAGGAGACCTCCTACGAGCAGTACTTC. Amino acids: CASSLQETSYEQYF.

The J gene is TRBJ2-1, the V gene TRBV7-9, with 10 nucleotides matching TRBD1. There are 15 residues in the CDR3. J gave up 5 bases and V 5 bases, and 6 bases lay outside the gene matches. CDR1 is SEHNR, CDR2 FQNEAQ, per germline (reference sequence). The CDR3 bases are TGTGCCAGCAGCCCAAGACAGGGGGCGAACAATGAGCAGTTCTTC. It codes for CASSPRQGANNEQFF.

V is TRBV6-5 and J is TRBJ2-2; D unresolved. Germline V lookup: CDR1 MNHEY, CDR2 SVGAGI. This CDR3 has 15 amino acids. Trimming removed 3 bases from V and 3 bases from J, with 11 bases in between. The CDR3 nucleotides are TGTGCCAGCAGTTATAGCAGTGAGCACACCGGGGAGCTGTTTTTT. It translates to CASSYSSEHTGELFF.

The chain couples TRBV14 to TRBJ1-1; 9 nucleotides line up with TRBD1. Germline V gene sequence: CDR1 SGHDN, CDR2 FVKESK. This CDR3 comprises 14 residues. J gave up 6 bases and V 6 bases, and 8 bases lay outside the gene matches. The CDR3 nucleotides read TGTGCCAGCAGTAGAACCGGGACAGGGCCTGAAGCTTTCTTT. It yields the protein CASSRTGTGPEAFF. The full variable domain, its missing parts supplied by reference TRBV14 and TRBJ1-1, is EAGVTQFPSHSVIEKGQTVTLRCDPISGHDNLYWYRRVMGKEIKFLLHFVKESKQDESGMPNNRFLAERTGGTYSTLKVQPAELEDSGVYFCASSRTGTGPEAFFGQGTRLTVV.

This clonotype came up a few times. The J gene is TRBJ2-7, the V gene TRBV24-1; 7 bases line up with TRBD2. Germline trimming cut 5 bases from V and 0 bases from J; bases unmatched to any gene: 3. Germline values: CDR1 KGHDR, CDR2 SFDVKD. The CDR3 covers 14 residues. In DNA form, the CDR3 reads TGTGCCACCAGTGGTCCTAGCGGCTCCTACGAGCAGTACTTC. This codes for CATSGPSGSYEQYF.

The table lists this clonotype with a few counts. The V call is TRBV4-2, the J call TRBJ2-1; 16 bases map to TRBD2. CDR1 and CDR2 from the germline V gene are LGHNA and YNFKEQ. V was pared by 4 bases and J by 3 bases, with 3 bases of the junction left unmatched. This CDR3 contains 17 residues. Written as DNA, the CDR3 is TGTGCCAGCAGCCGGGGACTAGCGGGAGGGGACTACAATGAGCAGTTCTTC. Its translation: CASSRGLAGGDYNEQFF.

This clonotype was detected many times. V is TRBV12-3 or TRBV12-4 and J is TRBJ2-3; maybe TRBD2 (5 bases). CDR3 length equals 16 residues. The V end was cut by 6 bases, the J end by 0 bases, with 16 bases between. CDR3 nucleotide sequence: TGTGCCAGCAGCCGAAGTACTAGTGGCAGCACAGATACGCAGTATTTT. Its translation: CASSRSTSGSTDTQYF.

This clonotype has just one count. This chain joins TRBV19 and TRBJ2-1; a weak D match, TRBD2 (6 bases). V lost 3 bases, J lost 6 bases, and 15 bases lay in between. From germline, CDR1 is LNHDA and CDR2 SQIVND (reference sequence). The length of the CDR3 is 15 residues. Here the CDR3 reads CASSIETSRLNEQFF. In DNA, the CDR3 is TGTGCCAGTAGTATCGAGACTAGTAGGCTCAATGAGCAGTTCTTC.